This entry lists 21 T cell receptor beta chains sequenced from one sample in a study of response to subunit inactivated influenza vaccine (dated by TCRdb to about 2018). Library generation was performed with RT-PCR. This sample was sequenced with an Illumina HiSeq 2500. Clones were called with MiXCR by TCRdb after fastp trimmed the public reads at Q25, and only in-frame beta chains were retained. Records with the same CDR3 protein are collapsed into one entry carrying the most frequent genes and DNA. The sample table records roughly 670,000 distinct CDR3 sequences; 14% of these occur just once. Approximately 7.6% of the sample lies in the top ten. Here the sequenced sample was PBMCs from blood, taken around 14 days before vaccination. Receptor source: a middle-aged man who received an inactivated influenza vaccine. Donor details come from another sample of the same person, matched by shared clones.

The sample holds a few counts of this clonotype. J is TRBJ1-5 and V is TRBV24-1, with D uncertain. This CDR3 region has 13 residues. Germline loops: CDR1 KGHDR, CDR2 SFDVKD. Trimming stripped 3 bases from V and 7 bases from J, with 9 bases between. The DNA for the CDR3 is TGTGCCACCAGTGATGCGGCTAAACAGCCCCAGCATTTT. It yields the protein CATSDAAKQPQHF.

This chain uses TRBV12-3 or TRBV12-4 with TRBJ1-4; 8 positions agree with TRBD1. The CDR3 is made up of 20 amino acids. With 6 bases clipped from V and 0 bases from J, the junction kept 18 bases outside the gene matches. Written as DNA, the CDR3 is TGTGCCAGCAGCCCGGACAGGGTTTGGGAGCCCGGGGCAACTAATGAAAAACTGTTTTTT. Protein product: CASSPDRVWEPGATNEKLFF.

This clonotype was seen more than once but under ten times. Here the CDR3 DNA reads TGTGCCAGCAGGAAGCGAGTGCTGGGGTACAATGAGCAGTTCTTC. This translates into CASRKRVLGYNEQFF. V and J are TRBV6-1 and TRBJ2-1; D gene uncertain. The CDR3 is 15 residues long. V lost 6 bases and J lost 4, with 16 bases in between. Germline V gene sequence: CDR1 MNHNS, CDR2 SASEGT.

This clonotype was counted between two and nine times. The chain couples TRBV12-3 or TRBV12-4 to TRBJ1-5; D not resolved. There are 11 residues in the CDR3. CDR3 nucleotide sequence: TGTGCGTGGGGTTGGGATCAGCCCCAGCATTTT. Amino acid sequence: CAWGWDQPQHF.

The chain uses TRBV6-4 and TRBJ2-6; possible D gene TRBD1, 5 bases. Germline V gene data show CDR1 as MRHNA and CDR2 as SNTAGT. V shed 3 bases and J shed 4 bases, with 16 bases lying between them. The CDR3 extends over 17 amino acids. DNA of the CDR3: TGTGCCAGCAGTGAAGTTCAGGGAAGTGCCGGGGCCAACGTCCTGACTTTC. Translated, it gives CASSEVQGSAGANVLTF.

This clonotype was detected a few times. The chain is built from TRBV4-3 and TRBJ2-1; 8 bases align to TRBD1. Trimming at V came to 4 bases and at J to 8 bases, leaving 10 bases not matched to a gene. CDR1 LGHNA and CDR2 YSLEER come from the germline V gene. The CDR3 runs 15 residues. In DNA form, the CDR3 reads TGCGCCAGCAGCCCCCGGACAGGGTTAATCTATGAGCAGTTCTTC. This translates into CASSPRTGLIYEQFF.

This clonotype was counted a single time. The V gene is TRBV5-1, the J gene TRBJ2-5, with D maybe TRBD2 (6 bases). This CDR3 is 15 amino acids long. V was trimmed by 0 bases and J by 4 bases, leaving 13 bases between them. Germline assignment: CDR1 SGHRS and CDR2 YFSETQ. CDR3 amino acids: CASSLEGGLGETQYF. CDR3 sequence (DNA): TGCGCCAGCAGCTTGGAGGGAGGCCTCGGAGAGACCCAGTACTTC.

The chain employs TRBV6-2 or TRBV6-3 and TRBJ2-1; the D is unclear. The CDR3 is made up of 12 amino acids. Germline values: CDR1 MNHEY, CDR2 SVGEGT. Trimming took off 2 bases at V and 6 bases at J, with 5 bases between the two ends. CDR3 in amino acids: CASSYQRNEQFF. CDR3 in DNA: TGTGCCAGCAGTTACCAACGCAATGAGCAGTTCTTC.

The DNA of the CDR3 is TGTGCCATCAGTGAGTCATCACTAGCGGGGGGGCGAGGTACAGATACGCAGTATTTT. Protein: CAISESSLAGGRGTDTQYF. This rearrangement joins TRBV10-3 to TRBJ2-3; TRBD2 agrees at 13 bases. This CDR3 spans 19 amino acids. Germline V CDR1 and CDR2: ENHRY, SYGVKD. After removal of 0 bases from V and 3 bases from J, the junction contained 9 bases not matched to a gene.

The genes are TRBV18 and TRBJ2-5, with D uncertain. Germline loops: CDR1 KGHSH, CDR2 LQKENI. V was pared by 3 bases and J by 2 bases, with 16 bases between. This CDR3 region has 16 residues. CDR3 in amino acids: CASSPPNPGHQETQYF. The DNA for the CDR3 is TGTGCCAGCTCACCGCCTAATCCAGGCCATCAAGAGACCCAGTACTTC.

This clonotype was counted many times. This chain links TRBV6-5 with TRBJ2-1, with TRBD2 matching 15 bases. The CDR3 length is 18 residues. Germline lookup yields CDR1 MNHEY and CDR2 SVGAGI. The trim removed 4 bases at V and 0 bases at J, leaving 4 bases unmatched. CDR3 in amino acids: CASSSGLAGGSSYNEQFF. CDR3 DNA sequence: TGTGCCAGCAGTTCCGGACTAGCGGGGGGGAGCTCCTACAATGAGCAGTTCTTC.

This clonotype has only a few counts. The chain links TRBV28 to TRBJ2-7; 7 nucleotides agree with TRBD2. Germline CDR1 MDHEN, CDR2 SYDVKM. The junction had 6 bases not matched to a gene; V was cut back by 2 bases and J by 2 bases. The CDR3 is made up of 15 amino acids. CDR3 coding DNA: TGTGCCAGCAGTTTAAAGCTAGCGGCTACCTACGAGCAGTACTTC. Encoded protein: CASSLKLAATYEQYF.

This clonotype was seen a handful of times. The chain uses TRBV25-1 and TRBJ2-7, with 8 bases aligning to TRBD1. The trim removed 3 bases at V and 4 bases at J, leaving 8 bases unmatched. Germline assignment: CDR1 MGHDK and CDR2 SYGVNS. The CDR3 consists of 15 residues. Here the CDR3 reads CASSDRGTGLYEQYF. The CDR3, as DNA: TGTGCCAGCAGTGACCGGGGGACAGGACTTTACGAGCAGTACTTC.

The rearrangement links TRBV29-1 to TRBJ2-7; TRBD2 matches 8 bases. The CDR3 runs to 14 residues. V shed 7 bases and J 4 bases; nucleotides not matched to a gene: 12. Germline lookup yields CDR1 SQVTM and CDR2 ANQGSEA. In DNA, the CDR3 is TGCAGCGCCGCGGCCGGGACTAGTTTATACGAGCAGTACTTC. This sequence encodes CSAAAGTSLYEQYF.

The gene calls are TRBV28 and TRBJ1-2; tentatively, D is TRBD1 (5 bases). Germline assignment: CDR1 MDHEN and CDR2 SYDVKM. V was clipped by 5 bases and J by 6 bases, with 19 bases between them. CDR3 size: 15 residues. The CDR3 sequence is CASSPKGTLWHGYTF. The DNA of the CDR3 is TGTGCCAGCAGTCCAAAAGGGACCCTCTGGCATGGCTACACCTTC.

This clonotype was seen only a few times. The chain is built from TRBV28 and TRBJ2-1, with 10 nucleotides matching TRBD1. The CDR3 is 16 residues long. Germline CDR1 and CDR2: MDHEN and SYDVKM. V dropped 6 bases and J dropped 8; count of bases not matched to a gene: 13. CDR3 in DNA: TGTGCCAGCAGCCTACTCCCGGGACAGGGGATTTATGAGCAGTTCTTC. It yields the protein CASSLLPGQGIYEQFF.

This clonotype has a handful of counts. V and J are TRBV20-1 and TRBJ2-5; 10 nucleotides align to TRBD2. J gave up 5 bases and V 0 bases, and 6 bases lay outside the gene matches. The CDR3 has 15 residues. The germline gives CDR1 DFQATT, CDR2 SNEGSKA (reference sequence). CDR3 sequence: CSARDLAGAVETQYF. CDR3 coding DNA: TGCAGTGCTAGAGATCTAGCGGGAGCAGTTGAGACCCAGTACTTC.

The chain has TRBV5-1 and TRBJ2-7; D uncertain. Trimming shortened V by 4 bases and J by 4 bases, and 9 bases separated the two germline ends. This CDR3 region has 12 residues. The germline V gene has CDR1 SGHRS and CDR2 YFSETQ. The CDR3: CASSLDQYEQYF. CDR3 sequence (DNA): TGCGCCAGCAGCCTAGACCAGTACGAGCAGTACTTC. The complete variable domain, with remaining parts taken from reference TRBV5-1 and TRBJ2-7, reads KAGVTQTPRYLIKTRGQQVTLSCSPISGHRSVSWYQQTPGQGLQFLFEYFSETQRNKGNFPGRFSGRQFSNSRSEMNVSTLELGDSALYLCASSLDQYEQYFGPGTRLTVT.

This clonotype turned up a few times. The J gene is TRBJ2-7, the V gene TRBV12-3 or TRBV12-4, with D possibly being TRBD1 (6 bases). This CDR3 comprises 13 residues. V was shortened by 4 bases and J by 3 bases, with 10 bases between the two germline ends. The CDR3 nucleotides are TGTGCCAGCAGTTGGGGACACAACTACGAGCAGTACTTC. It translates to CASSWGHNYEQYF.

This clonotype was seen a few times. The V call is TRBV5-5, the J call TRBJ2-7; D is unresolved. Trimming cost V 5 bases and J 1 base, with 10 bases left between them. The germline gives CDR1 SGHKS, CDR2 YYEKEE (reference sequence). This CDR3 has 13 amino acids. CDR3 coding DNA: TGTGCCAGCAGTGGTGTGTTATCCTACGAGCAGTACTTC. Translating it yields CASSGVLSYEQYF.

The V call is TRBV5-1, the J call TRBJ2-3; D gene ambiguous. CDR1 and CDR2 (germline): SGHRS, YFSETQ. Trimming pared 3 bases from V and 4 bases from J, leaving 15 bases between. The CDR3 extends over 15 amino acids. In DNA form, the CDR3 reads TGCGCCAGCAGCTCTTGGGCCCTTGGCCCAGATACGCAGTATTTT. Its translation: CASSSWALGPDTQYF.